This T cell receptor (beta chain) derives from a study of blood T cell repertoires in COVID-19. Repertoires were generated with immunoSEQ multiplex PCR, while TCRdb's copy carries only in-frame clones and drops some. In the table there are about 180,000 clones, 86% of which are singletons. A single count supports this clone. The CDR3 is 14 residues long. V gave up 2 bases and J gave up 5 bases, with 10 bases separating them. CDR1 and CDR2 from the germline V gene are SGHTA and FQGTGA. The sequence was collected from a woman aged 25 to 45 who had recovered from COVID-19. The sequencing sample was made of PBMCs or T cells enriched from blood (not recorded which). The chain couples TRBV7-3 to TRBJ2-4, with D unclear. The CDR3: CASSLLGLENIQYF. Here the CDR3 DNA reads TGTGCCAGCAGCTTATTGGGCCTGGAAAACATTCAGTACTTC. The full variable domain, with the rest looked up from reference TRBV7-3 and TRBJ2-4, is GAGVSQTPSNKVTEKGKYVELRCDPISGHTALYWYRQSLGQGPEFLIYFQGTGAADDSGLPNDRFFAVRPEGSVSTLKIQRTERGDSAVYLCASSLLGLENIQYFGAGTRLSVL.